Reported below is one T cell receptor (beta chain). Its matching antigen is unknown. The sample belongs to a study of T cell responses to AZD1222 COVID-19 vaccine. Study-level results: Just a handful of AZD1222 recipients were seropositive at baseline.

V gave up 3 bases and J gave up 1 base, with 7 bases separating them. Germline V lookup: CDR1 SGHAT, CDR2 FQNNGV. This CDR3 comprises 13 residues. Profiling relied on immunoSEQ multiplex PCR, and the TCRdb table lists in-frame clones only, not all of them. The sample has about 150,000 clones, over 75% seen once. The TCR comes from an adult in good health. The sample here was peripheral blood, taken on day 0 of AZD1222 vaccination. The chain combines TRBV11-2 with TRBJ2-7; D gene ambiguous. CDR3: CASSFRESYEQYF. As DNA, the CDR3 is TGTGCCAGCAGCTTCCGCGAATCCTACGAGCAGTACTTC.